These 28 T cell receptor beta chains share one sample of origin, sequenced in a study of blood T cell repertoires in COVID-19. Only in-frame clones appear in the TCRdb table, and some are missing; sequencing was by immunoSEQ multiplex PCR. The sample consists of some 250,000 clones, about nine tenths of them appearing once. Sequencing used PBMCs or T cells enriched from blood (not recorded which). The origin of the receptors is a human donor in a cohort exposed to, infected with or recovered from COVID-19 (not recorded which). The donor label of this sample is uncertain.

V and J are TRBV4-1 and TRBJ1-1, with 8 bases fitting TRBD1. After removal of 4 bases from V and 6 bases from J, the junction contained 19 bases not matched to a gene. Per the germline V gene, CDR1 is MGHRA and CDR2 is YSYEKL. The CDR3 consists of 18 residues. The CDR3 nucleotides read TGCGCCAGCAGCCGCCTTGGGGTAACAGGGGGAGGCCGCGCTGAAGCTTTCTTT. It specifies CASSRLGVTGGGRAEAFF.

The chain combines TRBV6-5 with TRBJ1-2; TRBD1 agrees at 10 bases. V gave up 0 bases and J gave up 7 bases; unmatched junction bases: 8. Germline assignment: CDR1 MNHEY and CDR2 SVGAGI. This CDR3 has 16 amino acids. CDR3: CASSYSRTGGRGGYTF. The CDR3 nucleotides read TGTGCCAGCAGTTACTCCAGGACAGGGGGTCGTGGTGGCTACACCTTC.

The chain links TRBV5-4 to TRBJ1-1, with a possible D match to TRBD1 (5 bases). V was shortened by 5 bases and J by 13 bases, with 18 bases between the two germline ends. CDR3 length equals 12 residues. Germline CDR1 reads SGHNT; CDR2 reads YYREEE (reference sequence). The CDR3 loop reads CASRPDRGGDFF. The CDR3 bases are TGTGCCAGCAGACCTGACCGCGGAGGGGATTTCTTT.

This rearrangement joins TRBV29-1 to TRBJ2-5; TRBD1 agrees at 8 bases. The CDR3 totals 14 residues. Unmatched junction bases numbered 12, after V lost 7 bases and J lost 5 bases. Germline values: CDR1 SQVTM, CDR2 ANQGSEA. In DNA, the CDR3 is TGCAGCGCCACGACCGGGACAGGACTGGAGACCCAGTACTTC. It codes for CSATTGTGLETQYF. Combining the CDR3 with reference TRBV29-1 and TRBJ2-5 gives the whole variable domain SAVISQKPSRDICQRGTSLTIQCQVDSQVTMMFWYRQQPGQSLTLIATANQGSEATYESGFVIDKFPISRPNLTFSTLTVSNMSPEDSSIYLCSATTGTGLETQYFGPGTRLLVL.

The chain links TRBV18 to TRBJ1-1; D not resolved. V was shortened by 6 bases and J by 1 base, with 12 bases between the two germline ends. The germline V gene encodes CDR1 KGHSH and CDR2 LQKENI. The CDR3 loop spans 14 amino acids. CDR3 nucleotides: TGTGCCAGCTCGGTCTCCGGGGAGAACACTGAAGCTTTCTTT. Protein sequence: CASSVSGENTEAFF. The whole variable domain, remainder taken from reference TRBV18 and TRBJ1-1, is NAGVMQNPRHLVRRRGQEARLRCSPMKGHSHVYWYRQLPEEGLKFMVYLQKENIIDESGMPKERFSAEFPKEGPSILRIQQVVRGDSAAYFCASSVSGENTEAFFGQGTRLTVV.

V and J are TRBV2 and TRBJ2-1, with 8 bases aligning to TRBD2. There are 17 residues in the CDR3. V gave up 4 bases and J gave up 4 bases; unmatched junction bases: 12. Germline assignment: CDR1 SNHLY and CDR2 FYNNEI. The CDR3 sequence is CASSGGRGTRGYNEQFF. Here the CDR3 DNA reads TGTGCCAGCAGTGGGGGTCGTGGGACTAGGGGATACAATGAGCAGTTCTTC. Full variable domain (outside the CDR3, taken from reference TRBV2 and TRBJ2-1): EPEVTQTPSHQVTQMGQEVILRCVPISNHLYFYWYRQILGQKVEFLVSFYNNEISEKSEIFDDQFSVERPDGSNFTLKIRSTKLEDSAMYFCASSGGRGTRGYNEQFFGPGTRLTVL.

The rearrangement joins TRBV30 to TRBJ2-5, with TRBD1 identical over 7 bases. The CDR3 covers 15 residues. From germline, CDR1 is GTSNPN and CDR2 SVGIG (reference sequence). V gave up 4 bases and J gave up 5 bases; unmatched junction bases: 13. The CDR3 sequence: CAWNYRGGASETQYF. The CDR3 coding sequence is TGTGCCTGGAATTATCGAGGGGGCGCTTCGGAGACCCAGTACTTC.

The V and J genes are TRBV10-3 and TRBJ1-3; no definite D call. Germline CDR1 ENHRY, CDR2 SYGVKD. The CDR3 has 15 residues. V was cut by 8 bases and J by 0 bases, with 14 bases left in between. For the CDR3, the DNA is TGTGCCATCGGGCGGGGAGGTGCCTCTGGAAACACCATATATTTT. This translates into CAIGRGGASGNTIYF.

J is TRBJ1-5 and V is TRBV2, with 7 bases that match TRBD1. From germline, CDR1 is SNHLY and CDR2 FYNNEI. The CDR3 consists of 18 residues. Trimming took 5 bases from V and 1 from J; bases not matched to a gene: 14. CDR3 in DNA: TGTGCCAGCAGTAAATACGGGACAGCACCTTCAAGCAATCAGCCCCAGCATTTT. It is translated as CASSKYGTAPSSNQPQHF.

In DNA, the CDR3 is TGCGCCAGCAGCCGGCCGGGACAGGGAATCAATGAGCAGTTCTTC. This translates into CASSRPGQGINEQFF. The gene calls are TRBV4-1 and TRBJ2-1, with TRBD1 matching over 9 bases. In germline, CDR1 is MGHRA, CDR2 YSYEKL. V shed 4 bases, J shed 6 bases, and the junction held 7 bases outside the gene matches. CDR3 length: 15 residues.

The chain has TRBV2 and TRBJ1-1; possible D gene TRBD1, 6 bases. Germline CDR1 and CDR2: SNHLY and FYNNEI. V lost 4 bases and J 6 bases, leaving 15 bases between the germline ends. The CDR3 has 14 amino acids. This chain's CDR3 is CASSGAQGSAEAFF. The CDR3 nucleotides are TGTGCCAGCAGTGGGGCACAGGGAAGCGCTGAAGCTTTCTTT.

V gene TRBV12-3 or TRBV12-4 combines with J gene TRBJ1-6, with a tentative D call TRBD1 (6 bases). CDR3 size: 13 residues. Trimming took 4 bases from V and 7 from J, leaving 8 bases between them. This CDR3 reads CASSSTGNSPLHF. In nucleotides, the CDR3 is TGTGCCAGCAGTTCAACAGGGAATTCACCCCTCCACTTT.

V gene TRBV7-2 combines with J gene TRBJ1-1; unclear D gene. CDR3 length: 14 residues. Germline CDR1 and CDR2: SGHTA and FQGNSA. Trimming removed 5 bases at V and 4 bases at J, with 14 bases between. CDR3 nucleotide sequence: TGTGCCAGCAGCGCGTTACTACGAGGCACTGAAGCTTTCTTT. This encodes CASSALLRGTEAFF.

This clone was observed once. The chain is built from TRBV7-9 and TRBJ2-5; TRBD2 matches 10 bases. The CDR3 length is 15 residues. Germline CDR1 reads SEHNR; CDR2 reads FQNEAQ (reference sequence). J was trimmed by 2 bases and V by 5 bases; bases with no gene match: 5. CDR3 in DNA: TGTGCCAGCAGCCTGACTAGCGGGTGGCAAGAGACCCAGTACTTC. It codes for CASSLTSGWQETQYF.

This chain connects TRBV2 to TRBJ1-1; D not certain. Germline V gene data show CDR1 as SNHLY and CDR2 as FYNNEI. Trimming shortened V by 6 bases and J by 2 bases, and 10 bases separated the two germline ends. CDR3 length: 13 amino acids. CDR3 in DNA: TGTGCCAGCAGAACCGACATAAACACTGAAGCTTTCTTT. It encodes CASRTDINTEAFF.

The V call is TRBV12-5, the J call TRBJ1-3; possibly TRBD1 for D (5 bases). The CDR3 length is 14 residues. Trimming left V 4 bases short and J 8 bases short, with 15 bases between. Germline CDR1 reads LGHNT; CDR2 reads FRNRAP. CDR3 bases: TGTGCTAGTGGTTCTGGGCCTACAGGAGACACCATATATTTT. Translated: CASGSGPTGDTIYF.

This rearrangement joins TRBV6-2 or TRBV6-3 to TRBJ2-5; 8 bases fit TRBD1. The CDR3 consists of 17 residues. With 2 bases clipped from V and 2 bases from J, the junction kept 10 bases outside the gene matches. Germline values: CDR1 MNHEY, CDR2 SVGEGT. CDR3 DNA sequence: TGTGCCAGCAGTTACATTAAAGGGGACAGGAGACAAGAGACCCAGTACTTC. Amino acid sequence: CASSYIKGDRRQETQYF.

This chain joins TRBV5-6 and TRBJ1-2; 10 bases fit TRBD1. Germline V gene lookup returns CDR1 SGHDT and CDR2 YYEEEE. The ends lost 8 bases at V and 1 base at J; junction bases unmatched: 8. There are 15 residues in the CDR3. The CDR3 sequence: CASSRGQGLNYGYTF. In nucleotides, the CDR3 is TGTGCCAGTTCTAGGGGACAGGGGCTTAACTATGGCTACACCTTC.

The chain couples TRBV6-5 to TRBJ1-1, with D hard to call. Deletions cut 4 bases from V and 4 bases from J, with 10 bases between. Per the germline V gene, CDR1 is MNHEY and CDR2 is SVGAGI. The CDR3 is 13 residues long. Written as DNA, the CDR3 is TGTGCCAGCAGTTTGGTCTCAGGCACTGAAGCTTTCTTT. This sequence encodes CASSLVSGTEAFF.

The V call is TRBV2, the J call TRBJ1-1, with TRBD1 matching 7 bases. Unmatched junction bases numbered 8, after V lost 6 bases and J lost 10 bases. The CDR3 extends over 12 amino acids. Germline V lookup: CDR1 SNHLY, CDR2 FYNNEI. The CDR3 loop reads CASSLRGLGAFF. The CDR3 nucleotides are TGTGCCAGCAGCCTAAGGGGGCTCGGAGCTTTCTTT.

The chain has TRBV10-3 and TRBJ2-5; 10 nucleotides match TRBD2. V shed 8 bases and J 4 bases; nucleotides not matched to a gene: 10. Germline assignment: CDR1 ENHRY and CDR2 SYGVKD. The CDR3 consists of 15 residues. The CDR3 loop reads CAIATGLAGAETQYF. As DNA, the CDR3 is TGTGCCATCGCGACGGGGCTAGCGGGGGCAGAGACCCAGTACTTC.

This clone appeared a single time. The chain recombines TRBV5-4 with TRBJ1-2, with 7 nucleotides matching TRBD1. CDR1 is SGHNT, CDR2 YYREEE, per germline (reference sequence). This CDR3 is built from 16 residues. The V gene end was trimmed by 4 bases and the J gene end by 8 bases; junction bases not matched to a gene: 17. As DNA, the CDR3 is TGTGCCAGCAGCCGCCCGAGACTGGGGACAGTGGGGGGCTACACCTTC. Its protein product is CASSRPRLGTVGGYTF.

The CDR3 reads CASSKQGIAEAFF. DNA of the CDR3: TGCGCCAGCAGCAAACAGGGGATCGCTGAAGCTTTCTTT. V gene TRBV5-1 combines with J gene TRBJ1-1; 7 nucleotides agree with TRBD1. The CDR3 is 13 residues long. CDR1 and CDR2 (germline): SGHRS, YFSETQ. The V segment lost 4 bases and the J segment 6 bases; nucleotides outside the gene matches: 6.

V usage is TRBV19 and J usage is TRBJ2-1; 11 bases agree with TRBD2. The V gene end was trimmed by 5 bases and the J gene end by 2 bases; junction bases not matched to a gene: 5. In germline, CDR1 is LNHDA, CDR2 SQIVND (reference sequence). This CDR3 region has 16 residues. This chain's CDR3 is CASSLTSGEPYNEQFF. CDR3 bases: TGTGCCAGTAGTTTGACTAGCGGGGAACCCTACAATGAGCAGTTCTTC.

The chain uses TRBV5-4 and TRBJ1-2; 7 positions match TRBD1. The V segment lost 2 bases and the J segment 1 base; nucleotides outside the gene matches: 2. CDR1 and CDR2 from the germline V gene are SGHNT and YYREEE (reference sequence). The CDR3 extends over 14 amino acids. The CDR3 loop reads CASSLQGINYGYTF. DNA for the CDR3: TGTGCCAGCAGCTTACAGGGGATTAACTATGGCTACACCTTC.

Only one count was recorded for this clone. The chain carries TRBV5-5 and TRBJ1-5; the D is unclear. The CDR3 runs to 14 residues. V lost 3 bases and J lost 0, with 7 bases in between. CDR1 and CDR2 from the germline V gene are SGHKS and YYEKEE (reference sequence). CDR3 in DNA: TGTGCCAGCAGCTCCGGGGATAGCAATCAGCCCCAGCATTTT. Encoded protein: CASSSGDSNQPQHF.

This sequence joins TRBV9 and TRBJ2-5, with TRBD2 matching over 8 bases. V dropped 4 bases and J dropped 9; count of bases not matched to a gene: 8. In germline, CDR1 is SGDLS, CDR2 YYNGEE. The CDR3 has 13 amino acids. This CDR3 is CASSSGLEGSQYF. The CDR3 DNA reads as TGTGCCAGCAGCTCGGGACTAGAGGGATCCCAGTACTTC.

This chain joins TRBV6-5 and TRBJ2-1; TRBD2 matches at 7 bases. Germline V gene lookup returns CDR1 MNHEY and CDR2 SVGAGI. This CDR3 contains 13 residues. Unmatched junction bases numbered 10, after V lost 6 bases and J lost 11 bases. The CDR3 reads CASRRGDRAQQFF. CDR3 nucleotide sequence: TGTGCCAGCAGACGGGGGGACCGGGCTCAGCAGTTCTTC.